This TCR beta chain was identified during a study of tumor-infiltrating lymphocytes in primary liver carcinoma. Points from the study as a whole: Blood fell significantly below tumors in its top-250-clone fraction (p = 0.039).

On this clonotype: Its antigen is not known.

Taking about 18-32 mg of unsorted bulk tissue, the authors co-extracted RNA and DNA. With a constant-region primer, TCR beta cDNA was made from approximately 450 ng of total RNA. Each TCR beta library was derived from three nested multiplex PCR rounds that employed slightly modified ARM-PCR. The opening two PCR rounds, around 11 cycles each, paired TRBV1-TRBV30 forward primers with a C-beta reverse primer. TCRdb ran MiXCR on the multiplex PCR reads and lists one entry per CDR3 protein. The sample lists about 70,000 distinct CDR3 sequences; more than 60% were seen once. Germline V gene data show CDR1 as SGDLS and CDR2 as YYNGEE. This CDR3 is 14 amino acids long. After removal of 3 bases from V and 4 bases from J, the junction contained 4 bases not matched to a gene.

The sequencing sample was made of liver tumor tissue from sampling region 4. Subset described: tumor region T4, right-lateral pole. The receptor was derived from a man aged 40-50 years with primary liver carcinoma and hepatitis B virus infection. The chain recombines TRBV9 with TRBJ2-3; 8 nucleotides agree with TRBD2. CDR3 residues: CASSEGLEADTQYF. CDR3 coding DNA: TGTGCCAGCAGCGAGGGACTAGAGGCAGATACGCAGTATTTT.